A selection of T cell receptor beta chains follows, all from one sample in a study of T cell responses to AZD1222 COVID-19 vaccine. Sequencing was performed with immunoSEQ multiplex PCR; in TCRdb, only in-frame clones are kept and a portion is missing. This sample has 120,000 to 150,000 clones, with approximately 90% found just once. The sample here was peripheral blood, taken on day 0 of AZD1222 vaccination. All receptors derive from an adult in good health. Both conserved end residues are part of each CDR3. Each record gives: J gene, D gene, V gene, clone size, CDR3 protein, CDR3 DNA. A D gene is named only where the DNA matches it firmly. Size is omitted from some rows. Given values are once, few, many or a class for expanded clones.

>TRBJ2-7|TRBD2|TRBV7-3|-
CASSLGLAGDEQYF
TGTGCCAGCAGCTTAGGACTAGCGGGGGACGAGCAGTACTTC
>TRBJ1-2|-|TRBV30|-
CACMLGGYTF
TGTGCCTGCATGTTAGGCGGCTACACCTTC
>TRBJ1-2|TRBD1|TRBV5-5|-
CASSLSDRGSNYGYTF
TGTGCCAGCAGCCTTAGCGACAGGGGTTCTAACTATGGCTACACCTTC
>TRBJ2-4|TRBD2|TRBV19|-
CATKGLAGAKNIQYF
TGTGCCACCAAGGGACTAGCGGGAGCCAAAAACATTCAGTACTTC
>TRBJ1-4|TRBD1|TRBV5-1|-
CASSSGQGSEKLFF
TGCGCCAGCAGCTCCGGACAGGGGAGTGAAAAACTGTTTTTT
>TRBJ2-7|TRBD2|TRBV29-1|-
CSGTPGGVRNEQYF
TGCAGCGGAACCCCCGGGGGGGTTCGGAACGAGCAGTACTTC
>TRBJ1-2|-|TRBV4-1|-
CASSPLPGDLYGYTF
TGCGCCAGCAGCCCGCTTCCTGGGGACCTCTATGGCTACACCTTC
>TRBJ2-1|-|TRBV5-6|-
CASGPYSYNEQFF
TGTGCCAGCGGCCCCTACTCCTACAATGAGCAGTTCTTC
>TRBJ2-7|-|TRBV7-2|-
CASAEYAREYEQYF
TGTGCCAGCGCAGAATACGCAAGGGAGTACGAGCAGTACTTC
>TRBJ1-5|-|TRBV28|-
CASSSLVAPGLNQPQHF
TGTGCCAGCAGTTCCCTGGTAGCGCCCGGCCTTAATCAGCCCCAGCATTTT
>TRBJ2-7|TRBD1|TRBV4-1|few
CASSQEGTGGSYEQYF
TGCGCCAGCAGCCAAGAAGGGACAGGAGGTTCCTACGAGCAGTACTTC
>TRBJ1-5|-|TRBV28|-
CASSLRAHSNQPQHF
TGTGCCAGCAGTTTGAGAGCCCATAGCAATCAGCCCCAGCATTTT
>TRBJ1-1|-|TRBV7-2|-
CASSLGRQNTEAFF
TGTGCCAGCAGCTTGGGAAGACAGAACACTGAAGCTTTCTTT
>TRBJ1-3|-|TRBV4-1|-
CASSQGTGTEAGNTIYF
TGCGCCAGCAGCCAGGGGACCGGGACGGAAGCTGGAAACACCATATATTTT
>TRBJ1-3|-|TRBV5-1|-
CASSLADRSSGNTIYF
TGCGCCAGCAGCTTGGCTGACAGGAGCTCTGGAAACACCATATATTTT
>TRBJ2-1|-|TRBV5-4|-
CASKPIDRDEQFF
TGTGCCAGCAAACCCATCGATAGGGATGAGCAGTTCTTC
>TRBJ1-2|-|TRBV6-5|-
CASSRGGYTF
TGTGCCAGCAGTCGGGGTGGCTACACCTTC
>TRBJ2-3|-|TRBV14|-
CASSLKGFSTDTQYF
TGTGCCAGCAGCCTCAAGGGGTTTTCCACAGATACGCAGTATTTT
>TRBJ1-2|TRBD1|TRBV6-5|-
CASSWGQGYGYTF
TGTGCCAGCAGTTGGGGACAGGGCTATGGCTACACCTTC
>TRBJ1-2|TRBD1|TRBV27|-
CASSLWQGAHGYTF
TGTGCCAGCAGTTTATGGCAGGGGGCTCATGGCTACACCTTC
>TRBJ1-5|-|TRBV6-2/TRBV6-3|-
CASSSLGNGPVPQHF
TGTGCCAGCAGTAGTCTAGGGAACGGGCCGGTGCCCCAGCATTTT
>TRBJ1-1|TRBD1|TRBV3-1/TRBV3-2|-
CASSYSGTGNTEAFF
TGTGCCAGCAGCTACTCCGGGACAGGGAACACTGAAGCTTTCTTT
>TRBJ2-3|TRBD2|TRBV6-5|-
CASNLAGGNTDTQYF
TGTGCCAGCAACTTAGCGGGAGGGAACACAGATACGCAGTATTTT
>TRBJ2-1|-|TRBV6-5|-
CASSYEGVSYNEQFF
TGTGCCAGCAGTTACGAGGGAGTAAGCTACAATGAGCAGTTCTTC
>TRBJ2-5|TRBD2|TRBV9|-
CASSVGKREGRETQYF
TGTGCCAGCAGCGTAGGAAAGCGGGAGGGCCGGGAGACCCAGTACTTC
>TRBJ2-1|-|TRBV9|-
CASSVAPGASDEQFF
TGTGCCAGCAGCGTAGCCCCTGGGGCTAGCGATGAGCAGTTCTTC
>TRBJ1-5|-|TRBV27|-
CATPTRRYSNQPQHF
TGTGCCACGCCTACCAGGAGATATAGCAATCAGCCCCAGCATTTT
>TRBJ1-1|-|TRBV9|-
CASSVVGGMNTEAFF
TGTGCCAGCAGCGTAGTAGGAGGGATGAACACTGAAGCTTTCTTT
>TRBJ2-3|-|TRBV27|-
CASSLASSRDTQYF
TGTGCCAGCAGCCTAGCAAGTTCCAGAGATACGCAGTATTTT
>TRBJ1-5|TRBD1|TRBV2|few
CASSDIGRGVQPQHF
TGTGCCAGCAGTGACATTGGCAGGGGGGTTCAGCCCCAGCATTTT
>TRBJ2-1|TRBD1|TRBV10-3|-
CAINAGTGTYNEQFF
TGTGCCATCAACGCCGGGACAGGGACCTACAATGAGCAGTTCTTC
>TRBJ1-3|-|TRBV14|-
CASSQAGAGNTIYF
TGTGCCAGCAGCCAAGCGGGGGCTGGAAACACCATATATTTT
>TRBJ1-2|-|TRBV19|-
CASSPGTVYYTF
TGTGCCAGTAGTCCCGGGACCGTTTACTACACCTTC
>TRBJ2-5|TRBD2|TRBV19|-
CASSIDTRTSGSVETQYF
TGTGCCAGTAGTATAGACACACGGACTAGCGGGAGTGTGGAGACCCAGTACTTC
>TRBJ1-5|TRBD1|TRBV6-5|few
CASSRTGEGNQPQHF
TGTGCCAGCAGTCGGACAGGGGAGGGCAATCAGCCCCAGCATTTT
>TRBJ2-7|-|TRBV7-3|-
CASSLTQGGSYEQYF
TGTGCCAGCAGCTTAACACAGGGGGGGTCCTACGAGCAGTACTTC
>TRBJ2-1|TRBD2|TRBV14|-
CASSIRLAGVSYNEQFF
TGTGCCAGCAGCATTCGACTAGCGGGAGTTTCCTACAATGAGCAGTTCTTC
>TRBJ2-1|-|TRBV6-2/TRBV6-3|once
CASSPLIGQRGAALGSNEQFF
TGTGCCAGCAGTCCCCTGATCGGTCAAAGGGGGGCGGCTCTTGGCAGCAATGAGCAGTTCTTC
>TRBJ2-1|TRBD2|TRBV11-2|-
CASSLLAGPYNEQFF
TGTGCCAGCAGCTTACTAGCGGGTCCGTACAATGAGCAGTTCTTC
>TRBJ2-2|TRBD2|TRBV27|few
CASSTGTSGPGELFF
TGTGCCAGCAGCACCGGGACTAGCGGACCCGGGGAGCTGTTTTTT
>TRBJ1-5|-|TRBV7-8|-
CASSPRGGADVNGQPQHF
TGTGCCAGCAGCCCACGAGGGGGGGCGGACGTCAATGGGCAGCCCCAGCATTTT
>TRBJ2-5|-|TRBV19|-
CASSIARGRQETQYF
TGTGCCAGTAGTATAGCGAGGGGCAGGCAAGAGACCCAGTACTTC
>TRBJ1-1|-|TRBV30|few
CAWSALQEAFF
TGTGCCTGGAGTGCCCTCCAGGAAGCTTTCTTT
>TRBJ1-6|-|TRBV3-1/TRBV3-2|-
CASSQWGTENSPLHF
TGTGCCAGCAGCCAATGGGGGACGGAAAATTCACCCCTCCACTTT
>TRBJ2-7|TRBD1|TRBV7-8|-
CASSLTGTGISYEQYF
TGTGCCAGCAGTTTGACCGGGACAGGGATCTCCTACGAGCAGTACTTC
>TRBJ2-6|-|TRBV9|-
CASSARGANVLTF
TGTGCCAGCAGCGCCCGAGGGGCCAACGTCCTGACTTTC
>TRBJ1-5|-|TRBV4-1|-
CASSQVAAGQPQHF
TGCGCCAGCAGCCAAGTAGCCGCGGGTCAGCCCCAGCATTTT
>TRBJ1-2|TRBD1|TRBV5-1|-
CASSSGTGVDGYTF
TGCGCCAGCAGCTCCGGGACAGGGGTGGATGGCTACACCTTC
>TRBJ2-3|-|TRBV5-1|-
CASSLAPSRFSDTQYF
TGCGCCAGCAGCTTGGCCCCCTCCCGGTTCTCAGATACGCAGTATTTT
>TRBJ2-3|-|TRBV7-3|-
CASSLSRTSEGADTQYF
TGTGCCAGCAGCCTCTCCCGGACCAGCGAGGGAGCAGATACGCAGTATTTT
>TRBJ2-2|-|TRBV2|-
CASRDGENTGELFF
TGTGCCAGTCGGGACGGGGAGAACACCGGGGAGCTGTTTTTT
>TRBJ2-1|TRBD2|TRBV10-3|-
CATGTSIHEQFF
TGTGCCACCGGGACTAGCATCCATGAGCAGTTCTTC
>TRBJ2-7|TRBD2|TRBV20-1|-
CSASTASGLTVSYEQYF
TGCAGTGCTAGTACGGCTAGCGGACTTACGGTCTCCTACGAGCAGTACTTC
>TRBJ2-5|-|TRBV7-9|-
CASSLAPVQETQYF
TGTGCCAGCAGCTTAGCGCCCGTCCAAGAGACCCAGTACTTC
>TRBJ1-6|TRBD1|TRBV6-5|-
CASTMTGGASPLHF
TGTGCCAGCACCATGACAGGGGGCGCCTCACCCCTCCACTTT
>TRBJ1-6|-|TRBV6-5|-
CASLEGIGNSPLHF
TGTGCCAGCTTGGAGGGTATCGGTAATTCACCCCTCCACTTT
>TRBJ1-1|TRBD1|TRBV7-9|-
CASSSTFTGGTEAFF
TGTGCCAGCAGCTCTACCTTTACAGGGGGGACTGAAGCTTTCTTT
>TRBJ1-1|-|TRBV3-1/TRBV3-2|once
CASSQEPSQAVF
TGTGCCAGCAGCCAAGAACCATCACAGGCGGTCTTT
>TRBJ2-2|TRBD2|TRBV6-6|-
CASSQGLAGGPGTGELFF
TGTGCCAGCAGTCAGGGACTAGCGGGAGGGCCGGGCACCGGGGAGCTGTTTTTT
>TRBJ1-1|-|TRBV4-2|-
CASSQDRKGPMNTEAFF
TGTGCCAGCAGCCAAGACCGGAAGGGACCCATGAACACTGAAGCTTTCTTT